This T cell receptor beta chain was recorded in a study of response to subunit inactivated influenza vaccine (dated by TCRdb to about 2018). The study in broad terms: To follow how T cells responded to a trivalent subunit inactivated influenza vaccine, the researchers relied on deep quantitative profiling of the T cell receptor repertoire.

This sample's time point label indicates: 45 days after influenza vaccine administration. The CDR3 starts with the cysteine, ends with the phenylalanine, and has 14 residues. Only CDR3 DNA remains: 42 bases, in frame from the first base. Per the germline V gene, SNHLY is the CDR1 and FYNNEI is the CDR2. V lost 6 bases and J lost 2 bases; the stretch between them is 13 bases long. Receptor amplification or capture employed RT-PCR. TCRdb names Illumina HiSeq 2500 as the instrument used. TCRdb reworked the public reads: Q25 trimming with fastp, MiXCR clone assembly, productive beta chains retained. Each record represents a unique CDR3 protein, reported with the most common genes and DNA among its rows. This sample has about 160,000 distinct CDR3 sequences in its table, and about a tenth of those were observed once. In total, the top ten clones hold around 12% of the sample. Overall study results and their limits: According to the authors, only a limited number of new T cells may be recruited by each seasonal influenza vaccination.

This clonotype was counted only a few times. Its antigen is unknown. No much larger clonotype is one base removed from it; base qualities were not supplied. The rearranged segments are TRBV2 and TRBJ2-5; the best D guess is TRBD2, with 5 bases matching. The TCR comes from a man between 50 and 59 years old who received an inactivated influenza vaccine. Donor details come from another sample of the same person, matched by shared clones. The sequences come from non-naive T cells sorted from PBMCs, collected about 40 days after vaccination. In the paper's terms, the cell subset or site label means: memory T cell fraction. CDR3 loop: CASRIGAEQETQYF. The DNA sequence is as follows: TGTGCCAGCAGGATAGGAGCGGAGCAAGAGACCCAGTACTTC.